The 7 T cell receptor beta chains reported below all come from one sample, sequenced in a study of blood T cell repertoires in COVID-19. Assay: immunoSEQ multiplex PCR; the TCRdb copy retains only in-frame clones and omits some. The profile shows about 330,000 clones, under 95% of them singletons. The sequencing input was PBMCs or T cells enriched from blood (not recorded which). The receptors here all came from a woman in her 30s who had recovered from COVID-19.

This clone was recorded only once. The chain couples TRBV28 to TRBJ1-2, with D possibly being TRBD1 (6 bases). Germline V gene data show CDR1 as MDHEN and CDR2 as SYDVKM. The V end lost 6 bases, the J end lost 6 bases, and 11 bases lay between the germline ends. The CDR3 spans 12 residues. CDR3 nucleotides: TGTGCCAGCAGAATCCAGGGGAATGGCTACACCTTC. Translation gives CASRIQGNGYTF.

Here the CDR3 reads CASSLGWDLGTPLHF. The CDR3 DNA sequence: TGTGCCAGCAGTTTAGGCTGGGACTTAGGGACACCCCTCCACTTT. The chain recombines TRBV28 with TRBJ1-6; maybe TRBD1 (5 bases). Between the trimmed V and J ends, which lost 2 bases and 11 bases, there was a span of 16 bases. The V gene's germline CDR1 is MDHEN and CDR2 SYDVKM. This CDR3 spans 15 amino acids.

Written as DNA, the CDR3 is TGCGCCAGCAGTCCCAGGGGGAGACGGCAGCCCCAGCATTTT. Encoded protein: CASSPRGRRQPQHF. The chain recombines TRBV10-2 with TRBJ1-5; TRBD1 matches at 7 bases. Germline V lookup: CDR1 WSHSY, CDR2 SAAADI. This CDR3 is 14 amino acids long. Trimming cost V 5 bases and J 7 bases; bases outside gene matches: 8.

The rearrangement joins TRBV2 to TRBJ1-5, with 7 bases matching TRBD1. This CDR3 is 14 amino acids long. Germline trimming cut 4 bases from V and 2 bases from J; bases unmatched to any gene: 2. Germline V gene lookup returns CDR1 SNHLY and CDR2 FYNNEI. CDR3: CASSGQGGNQPQHF. The CDR3 region has the DNA TGTGCCAGCAGTGGACAGGGAGGCAATCAGCCCCAGCATTTT.

This CDR3 is CASSGSPQGSNTEAFF. CDR3 DNA sequence: TGTGCCAGCAGTGGGTCCCCCCAGGGATCGAACACTGAAGCTTTCTTT. This rearrangement joins TRBV7-9 to TRBJ1-1; possible D gene TRBD1, 5 bases. Germline CDR1 is SEHNR and CDR2 is FQNEAQ (reference sequence). The CDR3 runs 16 residues. V lost 6 bases and J 1 base, leaving 18 bases between the germline ends.

This clone was observed once. The rearrangement joins TRBV10-3 to TRBJ2-1, with 8 bases matching TRBD2. The germline V gene has CDR1 ENHRY and CDR2 SYGVKD. CDR3 length: 14 residues. The V gene end was trimmed by 6 bases and the J gene end by 14 bases; junction bases not matched to a gene: 15. In DNA, the CDR3 is TGTGCCATCAGCTCCTGGGAGGAGCGGGAGCTTAAGTTCTTC. Its protein is CAISSWEERELKFF.

The chain has TRBV5-8 and TRBJ2-1; D remains ambiguous. Germline-derived CDR1 and CDR2 are SGHTS and YDEGEE. The CDR3 sequence is 14 residues long. Trimming left V 0 bases short and J 7 bases short, with 11 bases between. CDR3 sequence: CASSLDPGANEQFF. For the CDR3, the DNA is TGTGCCAGCAGCTTGGACCCTGGAGCAAATGAGCAGTTCTTC.